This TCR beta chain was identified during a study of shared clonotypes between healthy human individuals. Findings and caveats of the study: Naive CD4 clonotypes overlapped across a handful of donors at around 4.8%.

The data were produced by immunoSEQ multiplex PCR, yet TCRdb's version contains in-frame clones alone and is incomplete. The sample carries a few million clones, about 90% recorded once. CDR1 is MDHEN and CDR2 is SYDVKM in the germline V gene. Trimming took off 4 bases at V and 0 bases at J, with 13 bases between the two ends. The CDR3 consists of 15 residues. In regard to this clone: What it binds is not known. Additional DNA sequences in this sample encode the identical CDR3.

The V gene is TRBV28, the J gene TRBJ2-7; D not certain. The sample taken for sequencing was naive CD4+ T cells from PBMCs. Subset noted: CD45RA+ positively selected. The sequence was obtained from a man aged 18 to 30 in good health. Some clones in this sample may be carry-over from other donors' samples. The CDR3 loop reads CASSSSGRASYEQYF. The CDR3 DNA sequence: TGTGCCAGCAGTTCAAGTGGAAGGGCCTCCTACGAGCAGTACTTC.